This TCR beta chain was sequenced for a study of regulatory T cells in long-lasting Graves disease. As to time point: newly diagnosed GD, antithyroid drugs for less than 3 months. PBMCs were the source of the RNA used for TCR sequencing. Building of the TCR beta libraries involved iRepertoire HTBI primers and Arm-PCR of CDR3 regions. TCRdb recomputed calls from the multiplex PCR reads with MiXCR, one row per CDR3 protein. This repertoire shows hundreds of thousands of distinct CDR3 sequences, 16% found once; its top ten account for approximately 18%. These data also formed part of another study, on T cells in Graves' hyperthyroidism and ophthalmopathy. This second study notes: Patients were aged 18 to 65, had disease duration under 2 months, and had newly diagnosed hyperthyroidism. HTBI primers drove first-round RT-PCR of the TCR CDR3. Most expanded thyroid clonotypes above 0.001 recurred in blood.

The receptor comes from a woman in her thirties with Graves disease. The source was peripheral blood mononuclear cells (PBMCs), collected at new diagnosis, from a patient treated with antithyroid drugs.

CDR3: CASSLREPETQYF. DNA for the CDR3: TGTGCCAGCAGCTTACGTGAGCCAGAGACCCAGTACTTC. The V gene is TRBV7-6, the J gene TRBJ2-5; unclear D gene. The V end was cut by 2 bases, the J end by 4 bases, with 8 bases between. The germline V gene encodes CDR1 SGHVS and CDR2 FNYEAQ. The CDR3 is made up of 13 amino acids.